The 20 T cell receptor beta chains presented below share a single source sample, sequenced in a study of T cells in Graves' hyperthyroidism and ophthalmopathy. Researchers amplified the TCR beta CDR3 regions from RNA transcripts. First-round RT-PCR of the TCR CDR3 relied on the HTBI primer set. TCRdb reanalysed the multiplex PCR reads using MiXCR and keeps one entry per CDR3 protein. The data contain approximately 700,000 distinct CDR3 sequences, just under 45% of them singletons. Sequenced input: peripheral blood or thyroid tissue (not recorded which). Receptor source: an adult man with Graves' disease, either hyperthyroidism or ophthalmopathy (not recorded which).

This clonotype was counted ten times or more. This chain uses TRBV15 with TRBJ1-5; D is uncertain. The V and J ends lost 5 bases and 4 bases respectively, with 9 bases between them. Germline-derived CDR1 and CDR2 are LNHNV and YYDKDF (reference sequence). CDR3 length: 13 amino acids. CDR3 sequence reads: CATSEKRNQPQHF. The DNA of the CDR3 is TGTGCCACCAGCGAGAAGAGGAATCAGCCCCAGCATTTT.

V gene TRBV20-1 combines with J gene TRBJ1-5; weak D call: TRBD1 (6 bases). Germline V gene lookup returns CDR1 DFQATT and CDR2 SNEGSKA (reference sequence). V shed 3 bases and J shed 2 bases, with 17 bases lying between them. The CDR3 has 16 residues. CDR3 nucleotide sequence: TGCAGTGCTAGCCGGGTAGGGGGAGAAGGCAATCAGCCCCAGCATTTT. Protein: CSASRVGGEGNQPQHF.

V and J are TRBV7-8 and TRBJ2-6; D is unresolved. Germline lookup yields CDR1 SGHVS and CDR2 FQNEAQ. CDR3 length equals 14 residues. V was trimmed by 8 bases and J by 0 bases, leaving 8 bases between them. CDR3 sequence: CASSPNSGANVLTF. CDR3 coding DNA: TGTGCCAGCTCACCCAACTCTGGGGCCAACGTCCTGACTTTC.

This clonotype was observed at least ten times. This chain links TRBV12-3 or TRBV12-4 with TRBJ1-5; 7 nucleotides line up with TRBD1. The CDR3 is made up of 14 amino acids. V gave up 6 bases and J gave up 2 bases; unmatched junction bases: 4. The CDR3 DNA reads TGTGCCAGCAGGAGAGGACAGGGCAATCAGCCCCAGCATTTT. This translates into CASRRGQGNQPQHF.

This clonotype was seen many times. The chain's CDR3 is CSVITGYEQYF. As DNA, the CDR3 is TGCAGCGTTATAACAGGGTACGAGCAGTACTTC. The V gene is TRBV29-1, the J gene TRBJ2-7, with D perhaps TRBD1 (6 bases). Germline V gives CDR1 SQVTM, CDR2 ANQGSEA. Trimming pared 5 bases from V and 4 bases from J, leaving 9 bases between. The CDR3 consists of 11 residues.

The sample holds one count of this clonotype. The rearrangement joins TRBV10-3 to TRBJ1-2; TRBD1 matches 7 bases. Germline V gene sequence: CDR1 ENHRY, CDR2 SYGVKD. This CDR3 region has 15 residues. V trimming: 3 bases; J trimming: 8 bases; junction bases outside the gene matches: 12. The CDR3 reads CAISDPRGDSRGYTF. In DNA, the CDR3 is TGTGCCATCAGTGATCCGCGTGGGGACAGTAGGGGCTACACCTTC.

In its sample, this clonotype was seen many times. The chain's CDR3 is CATSPGVSYEQYF. CDR3 nucleotides: TGTGCCACCAGTCCCGGGGTCTCCTACGAGCAGTACTTC. The V and J genes are TRBV24-1 and TRBJ2-7; possible D gene TRBD2, 5 bases. Trimming removed 6 bases from V and 0 bases from J, with 8 bases in between. CDR1 is KGHDR and CDR2 is SFDVKD in the germline V gene. The length of the CDR3 is 13 residues.

This clonotype was observed many times. The chain links TRBV7-3 to TRBJ1-1; 10 bases map to TRBD1. The V and J ends lost 3 bases and 3 bases, in that order; junction bases with no gene match: 4. From germline, CDR1 is SGHTA and CDR2 FQGTGA. This CDR3 spans 15 amino acids. This chain's CDR3 is CASSLTGGQYTEAFF. The CDR3 DNA reads as TGTGCCAGCAGCTTGACAGGGGGCCAGTACACTGAAGCTTTCTTT.

V and J are TRBV6-5 and TRBJ2-7, with a tentative D call TRBD1 (6 bases). V lost 5 bases and J lost 3, with 11 bases in between. Per the germline V gene, CDR1 is MNHEY and CDR2 is SVGAGI. The CDR3 runs to 13 residues. The CDR3 DNA sequence: TGTGCCAGCAGTAATCGACAGGACTACGAGCAGTACTTC. Translating gives CASSNRQDYEQYF.

Turning to this clonotype: This could be a read error, since a much larger clone is one nucleotide away. The chain joins TRBV29-1 to TRBJ1-2, with 8 nucleotides matching TRBD1. Germline CDR1 is SQVTM and CDR2 is ANQGSEA. This CDR3 is built from 15 residues. The CDR3 DNA sequence: TGCAGCGCCGGACGGGACAGGTTATCTAACTATGGCCACACCTTC. Translating gives CSAGRDRLSNYGHTF. The whole variable domain, filled in from reference TRBV29-1 and TRBJ1-2, reads SAVISQKPSRDICQRGTSLTIQCQVDSQVTMMFWYRQQPGQSLTLIATANQGSEATYESGFVIDKFPISRPNLTFSTLTVSNMSPEDSSIYLCSAGRDRLSNYGHTFGSGTRLTVV.

At least ten counts were recorded for this clonotype. The rearrangement joins TRBV20-1 to TRBJ1-4; D is unclear. CDR1 is DFQATT, CDR2 SNEGSKA, per germline (reference sequence). This CDR3 has 13 amino acids. The ends were cut back, 3 bases at V and 4 bases at J, with 9 bases in the middle. The CDR3 sequence: CSASWPDNEKLFF. The CDR3 nucleotides read TGCAGTGCTAGTTGGCCAGATAATGAAAAACTGTTTTTT.

V is TRBV4-1 and J is TRBJ1-4; D gene unclear. Trimming shortened V by 7 bases and J by 0 bases, and 15 bases separated the two germline ends. The CDR3 loop spans 16 amino acids. Per the germline V gene, CDR1 is MGHRA and CDR2 is YSYEKL. DNA of the CDR3: TGCGCCAGCACCAGAACGGCCTTTACAACTAATGAAAAACTGTTTTTT. Residues: CASTRTAFTTNEKLFF.

This clonotype came up a few times. This chain uses TRBV7-2 with TRBJ2-2; the D is unclear. The germline V and J ends were trimmed by 3 bases and 3 bases, with 8 bases remaining between them. Germline assignment: CDR1 SGHTA and CDR2 FQGNSA. The CDR3 runs 14 residues. The CDR3 coding sequence is TGTGCCAGCAGCTTCCGAAGGGACACCGGGGAGCTGTTTTTT. This gives the protein CASSFRRDTGELFF.

The chain links TRBV7-2 to TRBJ1-1; perhaps TRBD1 as D (5 bases). Trimming removed 6 bases from V and 5 bases from J, with 13 bases in between. CDR1 and CDR2 from the germline V gene are SGHTA and FQGNSA. CDR3 length: 13 amino acids. The CDR3 reads CASRGVGGTEAFF. The CDR3 DNA is TGTGCCAGCAGGGGGGTGGGGGGGACTGAAGCTTTCTTT.

The table lists this clonotype with many counts. J is TRBJ2-5 and V is TRBV7-9; 9 bases are a match to TRBD2. The trim removed 5 bases at V and 2 bases at J, leaving 3 bases unmatched. Germline V lookup: CDR1 SEHNR, CDR2 FQNEAQ (reference sequence). There are 14 residues in the CDR3. The CDR3 nucleotides read TGTGCCAGCAGCCGACTAGCGGAACAAGAGACCCAGTACTTC. Translated: CASSRLAEQETQYF.

Many counts were recorded for this clonotype. The rearrangement uses TRBV7-8 and TRBJ2-5; D possibly corresponds to TRBD2 (6 bases). There are 13 residues in the CDR3. Germline V gene data show CDR1 as SGHVS and CDR2 as FQNEAQ. V lost 4 bases to trimming and J lost 4 bases, with 10 bases between them. The CDR3: CASSSGGAETQYF. CDR3 nucleotide sequence: TGTGCCAGCAGCTCCGGGGGTGCAGAGACCCAGTACTTC.

This clonotype has a count of ten or more. The gene calls are TRBV20-1 and TRBJ2-2; D not certain. Germline V CDR1 and CDR2: DFQATT, SNEGSKA (reference sequence). The length of the CDR3 is 14 residues. Trimming removed 1 base at V and 1 base at J, with 7 bases between. The CDR3 loop is CSARAEGNTGELFF. The CDR3 DNA follows: TGCAGTGCTAGAGCGGAAGGGAACACCGGGGAGCTGTTTTTT.

This rearrangement joins TRBV2 to TRBJ1-1, with TRBD1 matching 7 bases. The CDR3 extends over 13 amino acids. Germline V gives CDR1 SNHLY, CDR2 FYNNEI. Unmatched junction bases numbered 5, after V lost 3 bases and J lost 7 bases. CDR3 sequence (DNA): TGTGCCAGCAGTGATAAGAACAGGGGTGAAGCTTTCTTT. Translating gives CASSDKNRGEAFF.

The rearrangement links TRBV7-9 to TRBJ2-7, with D maybe TRBD2 (6 bases). V was clipped by 4 bases and J by 3 bases, with 13 bases between them. Germline assignment: CDR1 SEHNR and CDR2 FQNEAQ (reference sequence). The length of the CDR3 is 14 residues. The CDR3 coding sequence is TGTGCCAGCAGCTCCAATCGGAGGGGCTACGAGCAGTACTTC. Translated, it gives CASSSNRRGYEQYF. The entire variable domain, with the rest obtained from reference TRBV7-9 and TRBJ2-7, is as follows: DTGVSQNPRHKITKRGQNVTFRCDPISEHNRLYWYRQTLGQGPEFLTYFQNEAQLEKSRLLSDRFSAERPKGSFSTLEIQRTEQGDSAMYLCASSSNRRGYEQYFGPGTRLTVT.

In regard to this clonotype: One end of the junction varies from germline; a read error may be responsible. The rearrangement joins TRBV20-1 to TRBJ1-2, with a tentative D call TRBD1 (5 bases). The CDR3 runs 13 residues. Germline CDR1 DFQATT, CDR2 SNEGSKA (reference sequence). For the CDR3, the DNA is TGCAGTGCTAGAGTTCAGGGATCGGGAGGCTGCACCTTC. Its translation: CSARVQGSGGCTF.